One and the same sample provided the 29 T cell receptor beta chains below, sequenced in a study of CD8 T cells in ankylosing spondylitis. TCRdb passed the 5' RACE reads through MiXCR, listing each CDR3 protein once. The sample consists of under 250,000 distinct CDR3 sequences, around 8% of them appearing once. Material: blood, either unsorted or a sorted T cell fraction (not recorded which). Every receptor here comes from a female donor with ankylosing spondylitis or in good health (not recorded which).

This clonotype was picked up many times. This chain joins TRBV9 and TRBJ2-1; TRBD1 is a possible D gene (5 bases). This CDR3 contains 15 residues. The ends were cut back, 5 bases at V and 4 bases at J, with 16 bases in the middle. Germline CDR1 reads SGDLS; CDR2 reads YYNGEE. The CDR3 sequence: CASSAAGQPYNEQFF. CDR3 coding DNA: TGTGCCAGCAGTGCCGCAGGGCAACCATACAATGAGCAGTTCTTC.

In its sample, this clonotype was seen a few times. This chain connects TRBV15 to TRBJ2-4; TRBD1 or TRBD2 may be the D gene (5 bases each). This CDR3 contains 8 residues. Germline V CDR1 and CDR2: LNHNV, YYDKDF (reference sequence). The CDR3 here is CTILGEYF. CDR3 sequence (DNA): TGTACTATCTTGGGGGAGTACTTC.

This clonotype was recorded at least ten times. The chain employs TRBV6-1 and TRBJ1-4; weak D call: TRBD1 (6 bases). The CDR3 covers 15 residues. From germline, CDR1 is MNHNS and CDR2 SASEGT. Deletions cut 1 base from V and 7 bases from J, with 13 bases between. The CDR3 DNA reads TGTGCCAGCAGTGAAGGGGGGGGGGCTGGTGAAAAACTGTTTTTT. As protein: CASSEGGGAGEKLFF.

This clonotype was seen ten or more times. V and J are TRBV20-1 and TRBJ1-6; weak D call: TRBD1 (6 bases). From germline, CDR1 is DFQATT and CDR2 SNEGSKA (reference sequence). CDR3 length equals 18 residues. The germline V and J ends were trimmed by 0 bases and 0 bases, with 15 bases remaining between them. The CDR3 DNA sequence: TGCAGTGCTAGAGATCTGGTAGGAGGGGGCTCCTATAATTCACCCCTCCACTTT. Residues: CSARDLVGGGSYNSPLHF.

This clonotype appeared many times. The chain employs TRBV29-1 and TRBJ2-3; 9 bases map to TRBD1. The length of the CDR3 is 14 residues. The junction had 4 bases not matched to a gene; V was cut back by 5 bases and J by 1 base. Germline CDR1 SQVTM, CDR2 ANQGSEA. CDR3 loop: CSVKQGAGTDTQYF. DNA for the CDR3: TGCAGCGTTAAACAGGGGGCTGGCACAGATACGCAGTATTTT.

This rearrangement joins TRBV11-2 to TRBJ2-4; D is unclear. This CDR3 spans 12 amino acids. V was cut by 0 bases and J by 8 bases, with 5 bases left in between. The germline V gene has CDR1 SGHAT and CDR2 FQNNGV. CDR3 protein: CASSLEGYIQYF. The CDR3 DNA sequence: TGTGCCAGCAGCTTAGAGGGTTACATTCAGTACTTC. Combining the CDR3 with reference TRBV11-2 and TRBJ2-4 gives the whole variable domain EAGVAQSPRYKIIEKRQSVAFWCNPISGHATLYWYQQILGQGPKLLIQFQNNGVVDDSQLPKDRFSAERLKGVDSTLKIQPAKLEDSAVYLCASSLEGYIQYFGAGTRLSVL.

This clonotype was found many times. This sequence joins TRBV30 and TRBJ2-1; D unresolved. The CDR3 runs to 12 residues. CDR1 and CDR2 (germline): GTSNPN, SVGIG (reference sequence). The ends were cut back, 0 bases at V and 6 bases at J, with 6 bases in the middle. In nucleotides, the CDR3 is TGTGCCTGGAGTGTTGCTAGCAATGAGCAGTTCTTC. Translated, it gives CAWSVASNEQFF. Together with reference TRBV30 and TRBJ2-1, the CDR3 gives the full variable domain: SQTIHQWPATLVQPVGSPLSLECTVEGTSNPNLYWYRQAAGRGLQLLFYSVGIGQISSEVPQNLSASRPQDRQFILSSKKLLLSDSGFYLCAWSVASNEQFFGPGTRLTVL.

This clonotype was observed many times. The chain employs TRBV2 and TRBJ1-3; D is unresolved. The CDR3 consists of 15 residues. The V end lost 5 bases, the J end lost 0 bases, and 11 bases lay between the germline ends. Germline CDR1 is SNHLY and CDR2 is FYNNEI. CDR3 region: CASSPKGGSGNTIYF. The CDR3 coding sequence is TGTGCCAGCAGTCCCAAGGGCGGCTCTGGAAACACCATATATTTT.

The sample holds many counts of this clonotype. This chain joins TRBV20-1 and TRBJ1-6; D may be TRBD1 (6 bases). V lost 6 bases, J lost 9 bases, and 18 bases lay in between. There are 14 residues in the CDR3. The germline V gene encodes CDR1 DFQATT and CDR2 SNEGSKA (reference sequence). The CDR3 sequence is CSAQLARGFSPLHF. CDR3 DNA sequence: TGCAGTGCCCAACTTGCCAGGGGTTTTTCACCCCTCCACTTT.

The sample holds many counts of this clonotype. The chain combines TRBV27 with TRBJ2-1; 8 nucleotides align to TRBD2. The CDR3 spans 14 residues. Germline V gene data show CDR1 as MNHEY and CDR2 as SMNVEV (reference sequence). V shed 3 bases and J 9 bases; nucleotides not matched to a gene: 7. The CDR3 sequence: CASSFTGGPGEQFF. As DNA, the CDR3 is TGTGCCAGCAGTTTTACGGGAGGGCCTGGTGAGCAGTTCTTC.

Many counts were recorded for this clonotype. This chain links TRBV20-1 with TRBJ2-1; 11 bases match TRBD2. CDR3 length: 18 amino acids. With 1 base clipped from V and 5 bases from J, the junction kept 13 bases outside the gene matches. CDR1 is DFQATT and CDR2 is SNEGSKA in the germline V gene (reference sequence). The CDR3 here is CSARGGLAGGGFDNEQFF. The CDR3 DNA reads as TGCAGTGCTAGAGGGGGGCTAGCGGGAGGTGGGTTCGACAATGAGCAGTTCTTC.

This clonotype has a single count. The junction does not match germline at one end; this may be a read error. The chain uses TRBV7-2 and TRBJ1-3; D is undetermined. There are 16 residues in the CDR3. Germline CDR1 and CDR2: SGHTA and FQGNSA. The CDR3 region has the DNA TGTGCCAGCAGCTTGAGTGGGCCCGACTCTGGAAACACCATGTATTTT. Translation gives CASSLSGPDSGNTMYF.

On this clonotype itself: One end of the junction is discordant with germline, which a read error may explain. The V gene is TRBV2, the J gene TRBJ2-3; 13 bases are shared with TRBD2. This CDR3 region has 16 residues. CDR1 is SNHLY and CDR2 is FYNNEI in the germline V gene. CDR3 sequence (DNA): TGTGCCGGCAGTGAAGCCCCGGGACTAGCGGGAAATACGCAGTATTTT. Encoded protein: CAGSEAPGLAGNTQYF.

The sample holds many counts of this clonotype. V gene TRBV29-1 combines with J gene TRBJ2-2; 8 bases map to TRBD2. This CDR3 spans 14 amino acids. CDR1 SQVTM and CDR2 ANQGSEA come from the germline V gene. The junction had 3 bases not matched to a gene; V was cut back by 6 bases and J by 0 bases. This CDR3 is CSVAGGANTGELFF. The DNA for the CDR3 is TGCAGCGTCGCGGGGGGAGCGAACACCGGGGAGCTGTTTTTT.

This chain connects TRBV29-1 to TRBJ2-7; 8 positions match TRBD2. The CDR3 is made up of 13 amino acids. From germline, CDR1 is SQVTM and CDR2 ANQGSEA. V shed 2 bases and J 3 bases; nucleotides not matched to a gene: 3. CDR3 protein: CSVETSGRYEQYF. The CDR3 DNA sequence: TGCAGCGTTGAAACTAGCGGTCGCTACGAGCAGTACTTC.

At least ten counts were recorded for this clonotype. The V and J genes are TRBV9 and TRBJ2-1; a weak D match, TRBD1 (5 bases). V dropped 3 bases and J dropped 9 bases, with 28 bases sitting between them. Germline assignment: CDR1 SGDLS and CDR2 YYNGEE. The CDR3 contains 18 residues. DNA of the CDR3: TGTGCCAGCAGCGAGAACCCTGCACGGACACCGGTAATGGGTGAGCAGTTCTTC. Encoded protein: CASSENPARTPVMGEQFF.

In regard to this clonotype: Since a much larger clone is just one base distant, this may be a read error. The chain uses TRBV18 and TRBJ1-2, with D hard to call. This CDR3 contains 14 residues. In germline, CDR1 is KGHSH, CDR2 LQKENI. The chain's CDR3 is CASPPEREGHGYTF. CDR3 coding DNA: TGTGCCAGCCCACCAGAGAGGGAAGGGCATGGCTACACCTTC.

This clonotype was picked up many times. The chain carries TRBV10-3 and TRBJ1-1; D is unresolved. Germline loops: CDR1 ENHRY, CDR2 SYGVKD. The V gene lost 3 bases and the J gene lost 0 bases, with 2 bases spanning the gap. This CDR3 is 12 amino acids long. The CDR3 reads CAISDLNTEAFF. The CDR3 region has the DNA TGTGCCATCAGTGACCTGAACACTGAAGCTTTCTTT.

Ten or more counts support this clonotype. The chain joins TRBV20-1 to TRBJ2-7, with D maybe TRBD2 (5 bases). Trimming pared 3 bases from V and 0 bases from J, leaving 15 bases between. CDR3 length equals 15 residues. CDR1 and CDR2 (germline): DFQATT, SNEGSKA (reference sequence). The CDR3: CSARALRESSYEQYF. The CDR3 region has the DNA TGCAGTGCTAGGGCCCTTCGGGAAAGCTCCTACGAGCAGTACTTC.

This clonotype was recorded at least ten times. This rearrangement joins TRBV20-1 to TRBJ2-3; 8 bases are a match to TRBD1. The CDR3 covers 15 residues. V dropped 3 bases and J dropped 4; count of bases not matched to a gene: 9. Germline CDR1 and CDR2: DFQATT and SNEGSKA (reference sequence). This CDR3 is CSASSDREVADTQYF. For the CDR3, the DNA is TGCAGTGCTAGCTCGGACAGGGAGGTGGCAGATACGCAGTATTTT.

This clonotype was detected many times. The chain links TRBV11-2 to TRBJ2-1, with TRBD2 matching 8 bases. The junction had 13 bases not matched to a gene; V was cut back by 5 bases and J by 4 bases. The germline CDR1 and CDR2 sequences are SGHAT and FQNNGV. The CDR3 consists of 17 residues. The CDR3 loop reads CASSPFGTGGPYNEQFF. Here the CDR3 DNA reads TGTGCCAGCAGCCCCTTCGGTACGGGAGGGCCATACAATGAGCAGTTCTTC. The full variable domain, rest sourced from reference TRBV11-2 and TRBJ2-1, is EAGVAQSPRYKIIEKRQSVAFWCNPISGHATLYWYQQILGQGPKLLIQFQNNGVVDDSQLPKDRFSAERLKGVDSTLKIQPAKLEDSAVYLCASSPFGTGGPYNEQFFGPGTRLTVL.

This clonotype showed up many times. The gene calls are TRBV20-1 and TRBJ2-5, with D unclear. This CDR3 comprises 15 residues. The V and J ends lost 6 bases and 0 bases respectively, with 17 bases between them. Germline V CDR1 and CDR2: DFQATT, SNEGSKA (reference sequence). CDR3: CSARAQQEYQETQYF. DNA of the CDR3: TGCAGTGCCCGTGCCCAGCAAGAGTACCAAGAGACCCAGTACTTC.

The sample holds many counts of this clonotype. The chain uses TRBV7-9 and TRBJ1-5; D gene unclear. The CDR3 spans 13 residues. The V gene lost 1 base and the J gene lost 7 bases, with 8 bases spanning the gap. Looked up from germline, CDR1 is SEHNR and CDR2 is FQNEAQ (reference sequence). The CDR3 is CASSLGIAQPQHF. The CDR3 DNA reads TGTGCCAGCAGCTTAGGGATCGCACAGCCCCAGCATTTT.

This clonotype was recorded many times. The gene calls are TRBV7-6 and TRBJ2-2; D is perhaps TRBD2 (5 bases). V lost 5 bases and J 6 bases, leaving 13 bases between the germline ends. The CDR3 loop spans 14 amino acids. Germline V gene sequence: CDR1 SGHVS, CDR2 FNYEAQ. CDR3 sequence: CASSLKLGPGELFF. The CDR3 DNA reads TGTGCCAGCAGCCTAAAACTAGGGCCCGGGGAGCTGTTTTTT.

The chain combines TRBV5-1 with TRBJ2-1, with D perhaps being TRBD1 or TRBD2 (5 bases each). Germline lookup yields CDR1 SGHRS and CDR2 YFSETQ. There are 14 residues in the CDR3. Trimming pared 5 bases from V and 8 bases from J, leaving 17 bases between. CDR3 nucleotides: TGCGCCAGCAGAGAAGTAGCGAAAGGGGATGAGCAGTTCTTC. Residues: CASREVAKGDEQFF.

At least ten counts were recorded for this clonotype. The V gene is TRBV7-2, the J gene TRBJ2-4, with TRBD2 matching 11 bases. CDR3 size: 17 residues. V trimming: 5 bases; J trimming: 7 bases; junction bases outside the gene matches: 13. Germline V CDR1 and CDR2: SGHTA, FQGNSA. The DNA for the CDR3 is TGTGCCAGCAGCCCGCCAGAGGTACTAGCGGGAGCGAACATTCAGTACTTC. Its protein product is CASSPPEVLAGANIQYF.

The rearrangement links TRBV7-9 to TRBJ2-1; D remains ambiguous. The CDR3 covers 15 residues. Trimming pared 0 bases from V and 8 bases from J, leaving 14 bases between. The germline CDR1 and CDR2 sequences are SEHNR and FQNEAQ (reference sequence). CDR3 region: CASSLAKDRSDEQFF. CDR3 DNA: TGTGCCAGCAGCTTAGCCAAGGACCGCTCCGATGAGCAGTTCTTC.

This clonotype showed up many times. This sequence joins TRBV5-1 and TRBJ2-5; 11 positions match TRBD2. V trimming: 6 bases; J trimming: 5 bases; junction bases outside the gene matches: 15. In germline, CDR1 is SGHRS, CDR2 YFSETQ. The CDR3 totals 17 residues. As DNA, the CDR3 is TGCGCCAGCACCCCGGGACTAGCGGCCCGAACTCCCGAGACCCAGTACTTC. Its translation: CASTPGLAARTPETQYF.

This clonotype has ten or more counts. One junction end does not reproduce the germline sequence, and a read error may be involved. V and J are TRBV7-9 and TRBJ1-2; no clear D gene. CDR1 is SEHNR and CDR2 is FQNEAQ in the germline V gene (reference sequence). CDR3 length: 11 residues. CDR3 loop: CASSLGQDSIF. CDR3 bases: TGTGCCAGCAGCTTAGGGCAGGACTCCATCTTC. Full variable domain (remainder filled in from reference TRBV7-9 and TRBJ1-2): DTGVSQNPRHKITKRGQNVTFRCDPISEHNRLYWYRQTLGQGPEFLTYFQNEAQLEKSRLLSDRFSAERPKGSFSTLEIQRTEQGDSAMYLCASSLGQDSIFGSGTRLTVV.